This T cell receptor (beta chain) is from a study of beta chain features in type 1 diabetes. Study summary: Cells sorted and examined across all samples totaled nearly 110,000,000. Study results and limitations: The naive, central memory and Treg TCRB repertoires showed an apparent similarity that was greater among patients than among healthy donors. Patients with type 1 diabetes carried fewer insertions and had more deletions at their VDJ junctions.

Trimming removed 6 bases at V and 2 bases at J, with 11 bases between. This CDR3 has 13 residues. The germline V gene encodes CDR1 SQVTM and CDR2 ANQGSEA. As to this clone: As yet, its antigen is unknown.

Reverse transcription of all isolated RNA meant that expressed TCRB transcripts were sequenced. Each sample of naive, central memory or regulatory T cells had, on average, around 4 million reads. Repertoires were generated with immunoSEQ multiplex PCR, while TCRdb's copy carries only in-frame clones and drops some. The sample carries 150,000 or so clones, roughly 53% recorded once. Sequencing was done on a sample of Tregs from blood. The source is a man aged 18 to 35 in good health. This chain connects TRBV29-1 to TRBJ1-5; D is possibly TRBD1 (5 bases). The CDR3 here is CSVSWGGNQPQHF. The CDR3 nucleotides are TGCAGCGTAAGCTGGGGGGGCAATCAGCCCCAGCATTTT.